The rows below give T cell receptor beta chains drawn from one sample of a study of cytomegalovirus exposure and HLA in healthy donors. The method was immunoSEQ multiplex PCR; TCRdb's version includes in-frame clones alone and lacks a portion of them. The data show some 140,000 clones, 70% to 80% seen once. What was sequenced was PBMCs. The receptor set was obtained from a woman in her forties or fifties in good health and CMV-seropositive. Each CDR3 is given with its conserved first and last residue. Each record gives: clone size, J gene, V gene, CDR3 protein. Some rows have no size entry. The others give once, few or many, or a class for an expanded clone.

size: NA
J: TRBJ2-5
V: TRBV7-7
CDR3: CASSLGSGLQETQYF

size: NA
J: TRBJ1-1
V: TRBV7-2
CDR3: CASSLTRGWIEAFF

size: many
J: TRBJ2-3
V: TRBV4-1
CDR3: CASSPPSRETDTQYF

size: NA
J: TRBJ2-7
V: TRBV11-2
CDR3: CASGHYEQYF

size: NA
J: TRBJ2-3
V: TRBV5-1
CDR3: CASSRGGVPDTQYF

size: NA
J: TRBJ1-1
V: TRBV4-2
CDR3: CASSQEQGRGFATEAFF

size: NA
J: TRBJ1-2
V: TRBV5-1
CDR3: CASSLVQATYGYTF

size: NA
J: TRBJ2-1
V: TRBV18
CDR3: CASSVLGQGNNEQFF

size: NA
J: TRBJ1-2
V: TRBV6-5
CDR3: CASRGTGAFYGYTF

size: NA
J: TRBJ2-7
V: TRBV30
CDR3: CAWTGQHYEQYF

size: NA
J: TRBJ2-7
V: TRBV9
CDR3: CASSGDRDGGYEQYF

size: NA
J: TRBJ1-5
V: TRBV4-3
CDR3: CASSRSAGRGLAQHF

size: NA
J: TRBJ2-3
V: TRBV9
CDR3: CASSVRDMTDTQYF

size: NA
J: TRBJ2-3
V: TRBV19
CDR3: CASMVQAGGQDTQYF

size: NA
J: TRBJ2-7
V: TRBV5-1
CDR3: CASTRGPETPDEQYF

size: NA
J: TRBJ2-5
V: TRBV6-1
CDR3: CASRRQGMGQETQYF